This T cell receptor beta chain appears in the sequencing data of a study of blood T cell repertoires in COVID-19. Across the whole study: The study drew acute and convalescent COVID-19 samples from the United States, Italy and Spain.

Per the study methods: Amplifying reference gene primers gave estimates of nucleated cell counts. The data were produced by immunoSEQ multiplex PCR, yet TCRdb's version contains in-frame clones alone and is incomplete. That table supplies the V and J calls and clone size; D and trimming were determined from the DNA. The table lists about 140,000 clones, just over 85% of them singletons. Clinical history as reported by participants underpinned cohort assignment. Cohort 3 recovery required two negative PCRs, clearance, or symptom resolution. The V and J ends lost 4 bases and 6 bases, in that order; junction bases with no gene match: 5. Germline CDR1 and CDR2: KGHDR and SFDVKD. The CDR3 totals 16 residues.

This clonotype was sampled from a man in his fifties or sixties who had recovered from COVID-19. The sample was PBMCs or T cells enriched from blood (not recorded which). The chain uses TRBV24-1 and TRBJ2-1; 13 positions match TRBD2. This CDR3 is CATSEGGLAGSNEQFF. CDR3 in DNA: TGTGCCACCAGTGAAGGGGGACTAGCGGGGAGCAATGAGCAGTTCTTC.